This entry is about one T cell receptor (beta chain). Its antigen is not identified. Then a second PCR, running roughly 7 to 11 cycles, was carried out with a sample-barcoded 5' primer and a J-beta primer mix. Carrying 12 random nucleotides, a template-switch adaptor labeled each individual cDNA molecule. TCRdb re-called the 5' RACE reads with MiXCR, one entry per CDR3 protein. The sample has under 2,000,000 distinct CDR3 sequences, around half seen once. The data belong to a study of blood T cells in healthy people across ages. Study results and limitations: Getting older went along with TCR beta diversity per million T cells dropping roughly linearly.

V gave up 8 bases and J gave up 14 bases, with 20 bases separating them. The CDR3 contains 12 residues. The sample consisted of blood. This TCR was recovered from a middle-aged woman in good health. The V and J genes are TRBV12-3 or TRBV12-4 and TRBJ2-3; tentative D call: TRBD1 (5 bases). For the CDR3, the DNA is TGTGCCAGCGGCGGCCAGGGAACACGACGGTATTTT. Encoded protein: CASGGQGTRRYF.